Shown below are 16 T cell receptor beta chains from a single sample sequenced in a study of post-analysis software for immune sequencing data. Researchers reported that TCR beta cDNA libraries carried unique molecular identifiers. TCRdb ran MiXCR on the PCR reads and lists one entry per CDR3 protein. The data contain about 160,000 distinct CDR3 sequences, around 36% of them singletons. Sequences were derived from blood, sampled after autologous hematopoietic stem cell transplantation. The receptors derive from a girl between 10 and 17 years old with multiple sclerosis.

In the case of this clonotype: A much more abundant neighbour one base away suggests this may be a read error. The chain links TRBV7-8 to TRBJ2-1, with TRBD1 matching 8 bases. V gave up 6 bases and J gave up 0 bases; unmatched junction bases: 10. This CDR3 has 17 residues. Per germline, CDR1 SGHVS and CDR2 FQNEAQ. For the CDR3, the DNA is TGTGCCAGCAGAATGATGGACAGGGCGAGCTCCTACAATGAGCAGTTCTTC. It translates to CASRMMDRASSYNEQFF.

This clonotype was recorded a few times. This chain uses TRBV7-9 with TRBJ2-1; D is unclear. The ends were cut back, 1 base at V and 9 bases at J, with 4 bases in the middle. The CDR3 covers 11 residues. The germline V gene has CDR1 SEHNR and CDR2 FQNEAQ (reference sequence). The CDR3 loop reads CASSLGGEQFF. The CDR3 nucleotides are TGTGCCAGCAGCTTAGGGGGTGAGCAGTTCTTC.

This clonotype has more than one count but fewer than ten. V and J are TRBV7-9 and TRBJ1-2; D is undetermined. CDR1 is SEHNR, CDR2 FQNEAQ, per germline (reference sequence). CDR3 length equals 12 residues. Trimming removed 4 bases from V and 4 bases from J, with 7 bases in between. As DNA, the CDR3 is TGTGCCAGCAGCTCGGGAGTCTATGGCTACACCTTC. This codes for CASSSGVYGYTF. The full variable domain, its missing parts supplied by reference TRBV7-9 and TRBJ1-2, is DTGVSQNPRHKITKRGQNVTFRCDPISEHNRLYWYRQTLGQGPEFLTYFQNEAQLEKSRLLSDRFSAERPKGSFSTLEIQRTEQGDSAMYLCASSSGVYGYTFGSGTRLTVV.

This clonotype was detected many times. DNA of the CDR3: TGCAGTGTAGTGGGTACCAACTCCTACAATGAGCAGTTCTTC. This codes for CSVVGTNSYNEQFF. The chain joins TRBV20-1 to TRBJ2-1; D uncertain. CDR3 size: 14 residues. V lost 7 bases, J lost 0 bases, and 13 bases lay in between. Looked up from germline, CDR1 is DFQATT and CDR2 is SNEGSKA (reference sequence).

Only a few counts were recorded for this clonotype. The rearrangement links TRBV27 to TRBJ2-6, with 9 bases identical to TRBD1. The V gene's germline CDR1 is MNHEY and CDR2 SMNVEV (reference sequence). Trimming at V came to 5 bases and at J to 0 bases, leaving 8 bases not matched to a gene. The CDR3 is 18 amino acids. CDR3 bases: TGTGCCAGCAGTCCGTGGGGACAGGGAGACTCTGGGGCCAACGTCCTGACTTTC. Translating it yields CASSPWGQGDSGANVLTF.

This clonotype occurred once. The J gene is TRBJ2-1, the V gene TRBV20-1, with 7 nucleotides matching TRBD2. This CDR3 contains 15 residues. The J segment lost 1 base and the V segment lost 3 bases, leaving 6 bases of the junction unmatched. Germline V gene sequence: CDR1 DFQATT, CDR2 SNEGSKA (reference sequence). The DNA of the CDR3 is TGCAGTGCTAGCGCCCCTAGCGGTTCCTACAATGAGCAGTTCTTC. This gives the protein CSASAPSGSYNEQFF.

The CDR3 is CASSEGQGATEAFF. The CDR3 region has the DNA TGTGCCAGCAGTGAAGGGCAGGGGGCCACTGAAGCTTTCTTT. The chain combines TRBV25-1 with TRBJ1-1; TRBD1 matches at 8 bases. Germline V lookup: CDR1 MGHDK, CDR2 SYGVNS. CDR3 length: 14 residues. The V and J ends lost 2 bases and 4 bases, in that order; junction bases with no gene match: 3.

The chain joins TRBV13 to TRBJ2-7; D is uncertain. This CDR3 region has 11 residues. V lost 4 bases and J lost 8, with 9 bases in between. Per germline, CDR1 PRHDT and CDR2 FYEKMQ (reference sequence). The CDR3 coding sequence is TGTGCCAGCAGCTCCGCTTCGAAGCAGTACTTC. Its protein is CASSSASKQYF.

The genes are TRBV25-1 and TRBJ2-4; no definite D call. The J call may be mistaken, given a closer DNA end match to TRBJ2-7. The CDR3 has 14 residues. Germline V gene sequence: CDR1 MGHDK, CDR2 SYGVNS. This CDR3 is CASSEGDFSYEQYF. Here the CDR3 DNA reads TGTGCCAGCAGTGAGGGCGACTTCTCCTACGAGCAGTACTTC.

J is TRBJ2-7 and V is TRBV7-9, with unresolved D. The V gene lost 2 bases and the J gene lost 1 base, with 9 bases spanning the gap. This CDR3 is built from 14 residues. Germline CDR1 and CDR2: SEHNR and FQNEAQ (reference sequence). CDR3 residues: CASSLTSSSYEQYF. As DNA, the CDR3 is TGTGCCAGCAGCTTAACCAGCAGTTCCTACGAGCAGTACTTC.

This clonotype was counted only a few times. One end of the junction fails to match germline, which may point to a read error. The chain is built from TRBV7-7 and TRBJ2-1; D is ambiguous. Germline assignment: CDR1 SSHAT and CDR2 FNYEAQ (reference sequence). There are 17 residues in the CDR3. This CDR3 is CASSLFDRKASYNEQFF. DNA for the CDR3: TGTGCTAGCAGCTTGTTTGATCGAAAAGCATCCTACAATGAGCAGTTCTTC.

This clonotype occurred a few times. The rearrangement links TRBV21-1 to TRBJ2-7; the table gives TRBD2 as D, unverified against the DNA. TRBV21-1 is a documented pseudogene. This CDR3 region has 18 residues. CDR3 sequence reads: CASSNRGLAGGVPYEQYF. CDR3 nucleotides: TGTGCCAGCAGCAACCGCGGACTAGCGGGAGGGGTCCCCTACGAGCAGTACTTC.

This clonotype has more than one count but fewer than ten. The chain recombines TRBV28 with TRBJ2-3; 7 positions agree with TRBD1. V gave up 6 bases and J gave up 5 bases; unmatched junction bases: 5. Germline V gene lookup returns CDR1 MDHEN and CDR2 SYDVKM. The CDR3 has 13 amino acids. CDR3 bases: TGTGCCAGCAGAAAGACAGGGAGAGATACGCAGTATTTT. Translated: CASRKTGRDTQYF.

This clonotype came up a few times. The CDR3 here is CASSLAFITDTQYF. In DNA form, the CDR3 reads TGTGCCAGCAGCTTAGCCTTTATCACAGATACGCAGTATTTT. The chain joins TRBV11-2 to TRBJ2-3; D not certain. Germline V gives CDR1 SGHAT, CDR2 FQNNGV. The CDR3 consists of 14 residues. The V end lost 1 base, the J end lost 2 bases, and 7 bases lay between the germline ends.

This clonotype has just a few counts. As DNA, the CDR3 is TGCGCCAGCAGCTTGGCCGTCCAATTCGGGACGGTTCTGCACGAGCAGTACTTC. Translated, it gives CASSLAVQFGTVLHEQYF. The chain couples TRBV5-1 to TRBJ2-7, with D perhaps being TRBD1 or TRBD2 (5 bases each). CDR3 length: 18 amino acids. Germline V gene data show CDR1 as SGHRS and CDR2 as YFSETQ. V was cut by 0 bases and J by 5 bases, with 24 bases left in between.

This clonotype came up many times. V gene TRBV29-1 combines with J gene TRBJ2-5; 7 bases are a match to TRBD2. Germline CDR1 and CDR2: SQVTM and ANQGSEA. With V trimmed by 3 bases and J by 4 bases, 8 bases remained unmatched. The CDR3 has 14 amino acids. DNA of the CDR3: TGCAGCGTTGACCTCTCGGGGAGGGGAGAGACCCAGTACTTC. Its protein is CSVDLSGRGETQYF.